This entry lists 4 T cell receptor beta chains sequenced from one sample in a study of CD8 T cells in Susac syndrome. RNA totalling about 0.45 to 1 ug underwent reverse transcription with random hexamers. In TCRdb, the immunoSEQ multiplex PCR reads were re-called with MiXCR into one record per CDR3 protein. The data show 150,000 to 200,000 distinct CDR3 sequences, with 90% to 95% seen just once and around 0.14% held by the top ten. The sequenced material came from CD4+ T cells from PBMCs. These receptors all stem from a human donor in good health.

The rearrangement links TRBV20-1 to TRBJ2-1, with 7 bases fitting TRBD1. The CDR3 has 15 amino acids. The V gene's germline CDR1 is DFQATT and CDR2 SNEGSKA (reference sequence). J gave up 3 bases and V 7 bases, and 12 bases lay outside the gene matches. As DNA, the CDR3 is TGCAGTGGAGGGGGCGCAATGATCGGCTACAATGAGCAGTTCTTC. Its translation: CSGGGAMIGYNEQFF.

The chain has TRBV2 and TRBJ2-7, with D maybe TRBD1 (6 bases). This CDR3 has 14 amino acids. The germline gives CDR1 SNHLY, CDR2 FYNNEI. Trimming cost V 5 bases and J 0 bases, with 11 bases left between them. The CDR3: CASSWLGGSYEQYF. Written as DNA, the CDR3 is TGTGCCAGCAGTTGGCTAGGGGGCTCCTACGAGCAGTACTTC.

V and J are TRBV5-1 and TRBJ1-1; D is ambiguous. This CDR3 is 13 amino acids long. V was cut by 2 bases and J by 3 bases, with 8 bases left in between. Per germline, CDR1 SGHRS and CDR2 YFSETQ. The CDR3 bases are TGCGCCAGCAGCTTAAGACAAGACACTGAAGCTTTCTTT. Translation: CASSLRQDTEAFF.

The chain links TRBV12-3 or TRBV12-4 to TRBJ2-1, with 10 bases aligning to TRBD2. With 8 bases clipped from V and 4 bases from J, the junction kept 5 bases outside the gene matches. This CDR3 contains 14 residues. This CDR3 reads CASRGLAAYNEQFF. CDR3 nucleotide sequence: TGTGCCAGCCGAGGACTAGCGGCTTACAATGAGCAGTTCTTC.